Shown below are 19 T cell receptor beta chains from a single sample sequenced in a study of OX40 agonist ivuxolimab in advanced cancers. TCRdb's copy holds only in-frame clones and misses some; the assay was immunoSEQ multiplex PCR. Among tens of thousands of clones, 80% to 90% were seen once, and the ten largest hold 0.85% to 0.95%. The sequencing used CD4+ or CD8+ T cells sorted from blood, collected in a trial of the OX40 agonist ivuxolimab. The origin of the receptors is an adult with an advanced solid tumor such as melanoma, head and neck, liver or kidney cancer.

This rearrangement joins TRBV7-9 to TRBJ2-5; TRBD2 agrees at 7 bases. The germline V gene has CDR1 SEHNR and CDR2 FQNEAQ (reference sequence). CDR3 length: 16 amino acids. V was clipped by 3 bases and J by 5 bases; unmatched bases: 12. CDR3 nucleotides: TGTGCCAGCAGCTTGCAGACTAGCCTCGAGGGTGAGACCCAGTACTTC. Translation gives CASSLQTSLEGETQYF. Combining the CDR3 with reference TRBV7-9 and TRBJ2-5 gives the whole variable domain DTGVSQNPRHKITKRGQNVTFRCDPISEHNRLYWYRQTLGQGPEFLTYFQNEAQLEKSRLLSDRFSAERPKGSFSTLEIQRTEQGDSAMYLCASSLQTSLEGETQYFGPGTRLLVL.

The genes are TRBV4-1 and TRBJ2-5, with a weak D call TRBD1 (6 bases). Trimming took 0 bases from V and 6 from J, leaving 8 bases between them. Per the germline V gene, CDR1 is MGHRA and CDR2 is YSYEKL. This CDR3 is built from 13 residues. This CDR3 reads CASSQDQGQTQYF. DNA of the CDR3: TGCGCCAGCAGCCAAGATCAGGGGCAGACCCAGTACTTC.

The V gene is TRBV10-2, the J gene TRBJ2-6; no firm D call. The germline CDR1 and CDR2 sequences are WSHSY and SAAADI. Trimming removed 10 bases at V and 2 bases at J, with 9 bases between. The CDR3 covers 13 residues. CDR3 sequence: CATDFTGANVLTF. CDR3 coding DNA: TGCGCCACCGATTTCACTGGGGCCAACGTCCTGACTTTC.

In DNA, the CDR3 is TGTGCCAGTAGTCTTAACGGAGGGCTCCAAGAGACCCAGTACTTC. This gives the protein CASSLNGGLQETQYF. This rearrangement joins TRBV19 to TRBJ2-5; maybe TRBD2 (6 bases). Trimming took 5 bases from V and 1 from J, leaving 14 bases between them. Germline loops: CDR1 LNHDA, CDR2 SQIVND (reference sequence). The CDR3 loop spans 15 amino acids.

The CDR3 here is CASSPGSAGTDTQYF. The CDR3 DNA sequence: TGTGCCAGCAGCCCTGGGTCAGCCGGCACAGATACGCAGTATTTT. This chain links TRBV7-9 with TRBJ2-3; D remains unclear. The ends were cut back, 5 bases at V and 1 base at J, with 13 bases in the middle. Germline V gene sequence: CDR1 SEHNR, CDR2 FQNEAQ (reference sequence). This CDR3 spans 15 amino acids.

CDR3 region: CASSPGGSTDTQYF. CDR3 nucleotide sequence: TGTGCCAGCAGCCCCGGAGGTAGCACAGATACGCAGTATTTT. This chain connects TRBV7-9 to TRBJ2-3; perhaps TRBD2 as D (5 bases). The ends were cut back, 5 bases at V and 0 bases at J, with 9 bases in the middle. Germline CDR1 reads SEHNR; CDR2 reads FQNEAQ (reference sequence). This CDR3 is 14 amino acids long.

On this clone: Additional DNA sequences in this sample encode the identical CDR3. The chain joins TRBV20-1 to TRBJ1-3; D is perhaps TRBD1 (5 bases). This CDR3 spans 11 amino acids. V was pared by 6 bases and J by 3 bases, with 6 bases between. CDR1 is DFQATT and CDR2 is SNEGSKA in the germline V gene (reference sequence). The CDR3 sequence: CSARGGNTIYF. The CDR3 region has the DNA TGCAGTGCGAGGGGTGGAAACACCATATATTTT.

The rearrangement joins TRBV6-6 to TRBJ1-2; D gene uncertain. In germline, CDR1 is MNHNY, CDR2 SVGAGI (reference sequence). The V end lost 1 base, the J end lost 4 bases, and 7 bases lay between the germline ends. CDR3 size: 13 residues. CDR3 amino acids: CASSYLGSYGYTF. In DNA form, the CDR3 reads TGTGCCAGCAGTTACTTGGGGTCCTATGGCTACACCTTC.

The rearrangement joins TRBV19 to TRBJ2-1; D not resolved. CDR1 is LNHDA, CDR2 SQIVND, per germline (reference sequence). This CDR3 has 16 residues. V gave up 4 bases and J gave up 2 bases, with 15 bases separating them. CDR3 region: CASSTLGRAPYNEQFF. The CDR3 bases are TGTGCCAGTAGTACGTTAGGTAGGGCGCCCTACAATGAGCAGTTCTTC. The entire variable domain, with the rest obtained from reference TRBV19 and TRBJ2-1, is as follows: DGGITQSPKYLFRKEGQNVTLSCEQNLNHDAMYWYRQDPGQGLRLIYYSQIVNDFQKGDIAEGYSVSREKKESFPLTVTSAQKNPTAFYLCASSTLGRAPYNEQFFGPGTRLTVL.

This sequence joins TRBV5-5 and TRBJ2-3; 8 bases map to TRBD1. V was pared by 5 bases and J by 6 bases, with 14 bases of the junction left unmatched. The CDR3 extends over 16 amino acids. Per the germline V gene, CDR1 is SGHKS and CDR2 is YYEKEE (reference sequence). The CDR3 sequence is CASSPGTGERSDTQYF. CDR3 DNA: TGTGCCAGCAGTCCCGGGACAGGTGAAAGGAGCGATACGCAGTATTTT.

The rearrangement links TRBV7-2 to TRBJ2-7, with 7 bases aligning to TRBD2. CDR3 length: 17 amino acids. From germline, CDR1 is SGHTA and CDR2 FQGNSA. Unmatched junction bases numbered 9, after V lost 1 base and J lost 0 bases. CDR3 coding DNA: TGTGCCAGCAGCTTAGGACTCTCCAGGGAGGGCTCCTACGAGCAGTACTTC. This sequence encodes CASSLGLSREGSYEQYF. The full variable domain, in which reference TRBV7-2 and TRBJ2-7 provide the parts outside the CDR3, is GAGVSQSPSNKVTEKGKDVELRCDPISGHTALYWYRQSLGQGLEFLIYFQGNSAPDKSGLPSDRFSAERTGGSVSTLTIQRTQQEDSAVYLCASSLGLSREGSYEQYFGPGTRLTVT.

The V call is TRBV7-6, the J call TRBJ1-1; D call uncertain. V lost 2 bases and J 3 bases, leaving 7 bases between the germline ends. The CDR3 extends over 13 amino acids. Looked up from germline, CDR1 is SGHVS and CDR2 is FNYEAQ. CDR3 DNA: TGTGCCAGCAGCTTAAAAGGTGACACTGAAGCTTTCTTT. Amino acid sequence: CASSLKGDTEAFF.

The gene calls are TRBV7-9 and TRBJ2-1; D possibly matches TRBD1 or TRBD2 (6 bases each). Germline V gene sequence: CDR1 SEHNR, CDR2 FQNEAQ (reference sequence). V was shortened by 7 bases and J by 9 bases, with 10 bases between the two germline ends. CDR3 size: 11 residues. CDR3: CASTKGGEQFF. As DNA, the CDR3 is TGTGCCAGCACCAAGGGGGGTGAGCAGTTCTTC.

The chain recombines TRBV7-2 with TRBJ2-1; no reliable D call. CDR3 size: 13 residues. CDR1 and CDR2 from the germline V gene are SGHTA and FQGNSA. V was cut by 3 bases and J by 6 bases, with 9 bases left in between. The CDR3 loop reads CASSFLGPNEQFF. As DNA, the CDR3 is TGTGCCAGCAGCTTTCTCGGACCCAATGAGCAGTTCTTC.

The chain joins TRBV5-1 to TRBJ1-6; 7 bases are a match to TRBD1. This CDR3 region has 16 residues. V shed 4 bases and J 3 bases; nucleotides not matched to a gene: 7. CDR1 SGHRS and CDR2 YFSETQ come from the germline V gene. This chain's CDR3 is CASSPGGTVYNSPLHF. As DNA, the CDR3 is TGCGCCAGCAGCCCAGGCGGGACAGTCTATAATTCACCCCTCCACTTT.

CDR3 in amino acids: CASTTADWTYNEQFF. DNA for the CDR3: TGTGCCAGCACGACCGCGGACTGGACCTACAATGAGCAGTTCTTC. The chain recombines TRBV9 with TRBJ2-1; possibly TRBD2 for D (5 bases). Germline lookup yields CDR1 SGDLS and CDR2 YYNGEE. This CDR3 region has 15 residues. V was pared by 6 bases and J by 2 bases, with 15 bases between.

The rearrangement joins TRBV5-8 to TRBJ1-2, with D unclear. There are 13 residues in the CDR3. V lost 4 bases and J lost 12, with 19 bases in between. Germline CDR1 and CDR2: SGHTS and YDEGEE. The CDR3 DNA reads TGTGCCAGCAGCCTCCCGCCAGCCCCTTATAACACCTTC. Amino acids: CASSLPPAPYNTF.

The chain carries TRBV30 and TRBJ1-2; 8 nucleotides align to TRBD1. The CDR3 runs to 13 residues. CDR1 is GTSNPN, CDR2 SVGIG, per germline (reference sequence). J was trimmed by 5 bases and V by 3 bases; bases with no gene match: 5. CDR3 residues: CAWRPGGEYGYTF. The CDR3 coding sequence is TGTGCCTGGAGACCAGGGGGCGAATATGGCTACACCTTC. Full variable domain (missing parts from reference TRBV30 and TRBJ1-2): SQTIHQWPATLVQPVGSPLSLECTVEGTSNPNLYWYRQAAGRGLQLLFYSVGIGQISSEVPQNLSASRPQDRQFILSSKKLLLSDSGFYLCAWRPGGEYGYTFGSGTRLTVV.

The chain recombines TRBV7-9 with TRBJ2-1, with 8 bases matching TRBD1. CDR3 size: 16 residues. V lost 1 base and J lost 1; bases outside the gene matches: 3. Germline V gene lookup returns CDR1 SEHNR and CDR2 FQNEAQ (reference sequence). The CDR3 protein is CASSLGTGRSYNEQFF. The CDR3 coding sequence is TGTGCCAGCAGCTTAGGGACAGGGAGGTCCTACAATGAGCAGTTCTTC.